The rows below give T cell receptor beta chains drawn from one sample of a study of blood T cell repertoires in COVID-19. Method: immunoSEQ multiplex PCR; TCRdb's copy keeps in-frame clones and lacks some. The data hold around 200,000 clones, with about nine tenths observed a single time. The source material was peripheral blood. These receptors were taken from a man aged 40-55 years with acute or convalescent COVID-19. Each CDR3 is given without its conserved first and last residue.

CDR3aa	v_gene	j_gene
ASSLLRGGTEAF	TRBV7-9	TRBJ1-1
ASGGQEAGANVLT	TRBV19	TRBJ2-6
ASSLPGGKKPQH	TRBV28	TRBJ1-5
ASSQESGLAGHEQF	TRBV14	TRBJ2-1
ASSLQGTNEKLF	TRBV5-1	TRBJ1-4
AISGSDRTNYGYT	TRBV10-3	TRBJ1-2
ASSQSMDRFGELF	TRBV16	TRBJ2-2
ASSLQESEKLF	TRBV7-9	TRBJ1-4
ASRKFEGRDQPQH	TRBV2	TRBJ1-5
ASSFSRGVEAF	TRBV27	TRBJ1-1
ASSHSGTGSAF	TRBV14	TRBJ1-1